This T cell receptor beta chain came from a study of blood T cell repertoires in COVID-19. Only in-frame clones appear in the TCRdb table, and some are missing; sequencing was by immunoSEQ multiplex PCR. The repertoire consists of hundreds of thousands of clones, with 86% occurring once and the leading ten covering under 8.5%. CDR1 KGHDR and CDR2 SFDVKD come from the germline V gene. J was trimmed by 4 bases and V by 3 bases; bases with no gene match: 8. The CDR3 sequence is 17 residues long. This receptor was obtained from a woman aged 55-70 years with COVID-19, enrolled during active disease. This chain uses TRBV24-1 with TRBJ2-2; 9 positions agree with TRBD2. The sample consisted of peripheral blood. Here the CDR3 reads CATSDASGARGTGELFF. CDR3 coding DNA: TGTGCCACCAGTGATGCTAGCGGGGCCCGGGGCACCGGGGAGCTGTTTTTT.